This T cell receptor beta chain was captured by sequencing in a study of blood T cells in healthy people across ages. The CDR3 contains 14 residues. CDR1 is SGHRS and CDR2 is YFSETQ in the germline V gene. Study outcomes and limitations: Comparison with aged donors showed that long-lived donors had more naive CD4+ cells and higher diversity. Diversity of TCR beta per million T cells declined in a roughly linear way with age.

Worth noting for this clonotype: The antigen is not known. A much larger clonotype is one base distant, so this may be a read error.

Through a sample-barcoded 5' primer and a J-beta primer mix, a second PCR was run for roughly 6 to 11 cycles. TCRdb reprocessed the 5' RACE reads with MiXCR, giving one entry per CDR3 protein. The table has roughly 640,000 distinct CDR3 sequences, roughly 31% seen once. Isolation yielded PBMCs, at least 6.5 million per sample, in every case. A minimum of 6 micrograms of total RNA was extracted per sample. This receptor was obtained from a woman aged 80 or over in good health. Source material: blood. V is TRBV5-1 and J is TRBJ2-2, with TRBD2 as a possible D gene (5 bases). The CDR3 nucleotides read TGCGCCAGCAGAACCGGAGATCTCACCGGGGAGCCGTTTTTT. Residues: CASRTGDLTGEPFF.